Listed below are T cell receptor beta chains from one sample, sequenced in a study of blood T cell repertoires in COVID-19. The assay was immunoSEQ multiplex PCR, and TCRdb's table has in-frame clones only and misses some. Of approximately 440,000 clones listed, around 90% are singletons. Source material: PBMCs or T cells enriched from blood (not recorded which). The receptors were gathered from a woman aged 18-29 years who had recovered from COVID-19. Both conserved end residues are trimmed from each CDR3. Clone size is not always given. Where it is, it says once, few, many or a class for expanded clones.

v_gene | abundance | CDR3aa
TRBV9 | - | ASTPGQGASGVGYT
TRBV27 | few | ASSPSPTGLAGELF
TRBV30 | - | AWSEEASIIGETQY
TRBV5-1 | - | ASSSDIGNTEAF
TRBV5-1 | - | ASSSAPGGENTEAF
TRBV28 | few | ASSLWAGLNTIY
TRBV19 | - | ASRDRAAGNTIY
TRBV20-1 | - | SARDRETQY
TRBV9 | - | ASSPGQGNTGELF
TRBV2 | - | ASSAGRNTGELF
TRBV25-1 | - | ASSESLPPGTGDQQF
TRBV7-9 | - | ASSLPFKEDTEAF
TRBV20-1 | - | STSSGKGYT
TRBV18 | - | ASSPIPHLDFVGAYEQY
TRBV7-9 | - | ASSLGTAFSGNTIY
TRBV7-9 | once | ASSATDRGETQY